These T cell receptor beta chains were read from a single sample in a study of blood T cell repertoires in COVID-19. Clones were sequenced by immunoSEQ multiplex PCR, and TCRdb holds only the in-frame ones, with some missing. Of fewer than 200,000 clones listed, about 80% are singletons. The sequenced sample was peripheral blood. The receptor set was obtained from a woman in her seventies with acute or convalescent COVID-19. Each CDR3 is given with its conserved first and last residue. The D gene is left open where the match is weak. Clone size is not always given. Where it is, it says once, few, many or a class for expanded clones.

size: -
J: TRBJ1-5
length: 15
V: TRBV23-1
D: -
CDR3: CASGDRFGGNQPQHF
DNA: TGCGCCAGCGGTGACAGGTTCGGCGGCAATCAGCCCCAGCATTTT

size: -
J: TRBJ1-4
length: 13
V: TRBV12-3/TRBV12-4
D: -
CDR3: CASSRGSNEKLFF
DNA: TGTGCCAGCAGTCGAGGATCTAATGAAAAACTGTTTTTT

size: -
J: TRBJ1-2
length: 12
V: TRBV7-9
D: -
CDR3: CASSLDFYGYTF
DNA: TGTGCCAGCAGCTTAGACTTCTATGGCTACACCTTC

size: -
J: TRBJ2-5
length: 16
V: TRBV4-1
D: TRBD2
CDR3: CASSQGQAGVQETQYF
DNA: TGCGCCAGCAGCCAAGGTCAAGCGGGAGTACAAGAGACCCAGTACTTC

size: -
J: TRBJ2-5
length: 14
V: TRBV2
D: TRBD2
CDR3: CAGSWSGGQETQYF
DNA: TGTGCCGGCTCTTGGTCGGGGGGCCAAGAGACCCAGTACTTC

size: once
J: TRBJ2-5
length: 16
V: TRBV25-1
D: TRBD2
CDR3: CASSDSSAGAAETQYF
DNA: TGTGCCAGCAGTGACAGTTCGGCGGGAGCGGCGGAGACCCAGTACTTC

size: -
J: TRBJ2-7
length: 13
V: TRBV5-1
D: -
CDR3: CASSSGQPYEQYF
DNA: TGCGCCAGCAGCTCCGGACAGCCTTACGAGCAGTACTTC

size: few
J: TRBJ1-2
length: 13
V: TRBV7-9
D: -
CDR3: CASSLALDYGYTF
DNA: TGTGCCAGCAGCTTAGCGCTAGACTATGGCTACACCTTC

size: -
J: TRBJ2-5
length: 14
V: TRBV5-1
D: TRBD2
CDR3: CASSPGLVGETQYF
DNA: TGCGCCAGCAGCCCGGGACTAGTCGGAGAGACCCAGTACTTC

size: few
J: TRBJ2-5
length: 12
V: TRBV30
D: -
CDR3: CAWRQFQETQYF
DNA: TGTGCCTGGAGACAGTTCCAAGAGACCCAGTACTTC

size: -
J: TRBJ1-2
length: 15
V: TRBV2
D: TRBD1
CDR3: CASSERQGGFPGYTF
DNA: TGTGCCAGCAGTGAACGACAGGGAGGCTTTCCTGGCTACACCTTC

size: -
J: TRBJ2-2
length: 16
V: TRBV5-6
D: -
CDR3: CASSLRRAGPAGELFF
DNA: TGTGCCAGCAGCTTGCGCCGGGCGGGTCCGGCCGGGGAGCTGTTTTTT

size: -
J: TRBJ1-6
length: 18
V: TRBV5-1
D: -
CDR3: CASSSGWQASSYNSPLHF
DNA: TGCGCCAGCAGCTCTGGTTGGCAGGCCAGCTCCTATAATTCACCCCTCCACTTT

size: -
J: TRBJ2-1
length: 16
V: TRBV19
D: TRBD1
CDR3: CASRYSWGQENNEQFF
DNA: TGTGCCAGTAGGTACTCTTGGGGACAGGAAAACAATGAGCAGTTCTTC

size: -
J: TRBJ1-2
length: 14
V: TRBV2
D: TRBD1
CDR3: CASRETGGAEGYTF
DNA: TGTGCCAGCAGGGAGACAGGGGGCGCGGAGGGCTACACCTTC

size: -
J: TRBJ2-3
length: 15
V: TRBV10-1
D: -
CDR3: CASSDPAKGSVTQYF
DNA: TGCGCCAGCAGTGATCCAGCTAAGGGTAGCGTTACGCAGTATTTT

size: -
J: TRBJ2-4
length: 15
V: TRBV20-1
D: -
CDR3: CSASRGRASGNIQYF
DNA: TGCAGTGCTAGTAGGGGGAGGGCCTCCGGAAACATTCAGTACTTC

size: -
J: TRBJ2-1
length: 13
V: TRBV11-3
D: TRBD2
CDR3: CASSWDGGNEQFF
DNA: TGTGCCAGCAGCTGGGACGGGGGGAATGAGCAGTTCTTC

size: -
J: TRBJ2-5
length: 14
V: TRBV2
D: TRBD2
CDR3: CASKGLAGEETQYF
DNA: TGTGCCAGCAAAGGGTTGGCGGGGGAAGAGACCCAGTACTTC

size: -
J: TRBJ2-5
length: 13
V: TRBV7-3
D: -
CDR3: CASSLIREETQYF
DNA: TGTGCCAGCAGCTTGATCCGGGAAGAGACCCAGTACTTC

size: -
J: TRBJ2-2
length: 16
V: TRBV9
D: -
CDR3: CASSVGGRVVPGELFF
DNA: TGTGCCAGCAGCGTAGGAGGCAGGGTTGTGCCCGGGGAGCTGTTTTTT

size: -
J: TRBJ2-7
length: 14
V: TRBV19
D: -
CDR3: CASSTHTRSYEQYF
DNA: TGTGCCAGTAGTACACACACCCGTTCCTACGAGCAGTACTTC

size: few
J: TRBJ2-5
length: 15
V: TRBV7-2
D: -
CDR3: CASSLGGSGGETQYF
DNA: TGTGCCAGCAGCCTCGGGGGAAGTGGTGGGGAGACCCAGTACTTC

size: -
J: TRBJ1-2
length: 13
V: TRBV30
D: TRBD1
CDR3: CAWRGKGGEGYTF
DNA: TGTGCCTGGAGGGGGAAAGGGGGCGAGGGCTACACCTTC

size: -
J: TRBJ2-5
length: 16
V: TRBV5-1
D: TRBD2
CDR3: CASSQGTSGRIETQYF
DNA: TGCGCCAGCAGCCAAGGGACTAGCGGGAGGATTGAGACCCAGTACTTC

size: -
J: TRBJ2-1
length: 15
V: TRBV4-1
D: TRBD2
CDR3: CASSQIRLASDEQFF
DNA: TGCGCCAGCAGCCAAATTCGACTAGCCTCTGATGAGCAGTTCTTC

size: -
J: TRBJ2-1
length: 14
V: TRBV6-5
D: TRBD2
CDR3: CASSLAGGNNEQFF
DNA: TGTGCCAGCAGTTTGGCGGGAGGGAACAATGAGCAGTTCTTC

size: -
J: TRBJ2-3
length: 14
V: TRBV2
D: -
CDR3: CASKLRVGTDTQYF
DNA: TGTGCCAGCAAACTCAGGGTCGGCACAGATACGCAGTATTTT

size: few
J: TRBJ2-7
length: 13
V: TRBV27
D: -
CDR3: CASSREQFYEQYF
DNA: TGTGCCAGCAGTCGGGAACAGTTCTACGAGCAGTACTTC

size: -
J: TRBJ2-1
length: 15
V: TRBV6-6
D: TRBD2
CDR3: CASSYGGGRNNEQFF
DNA: TGTGCCAGCAGTTACGGCGGCGGGAGGAATAATGAGCAGTTCTTC

size: -
J: TRBJ1-1
length: 15
V: TRBV9
D: -
CDR3: CASSPQGHTNTEAFF
DNA: TGTGCCAGCAGCCCCCAGGGACATACGAACACTGAAGCTTTCTTT

size: once
J: TRBJ1-3
length: 13
V: TRBV7-8
D: -
CDR3: CASSLDRANTIYF
DNA: TGTGCCAGCAGCTTAGACAGGGCTAACACCATATATTTT

size: few
J: TRBJ1-5
length: 15
V: TRBV7-2
D: -
CDR3: CASCLPGHPQQPQHF
DNA: TGTGCCAGCTGCTTACCGGGACACCCACAGCAGCCCCAGCATTTT

size: -
J: TRBJ2-1
length: 15
V: TRBV29-1
D: TRBD2
CDR3: CSVVQTSGSYNEQFF
DNA: TGCAGCGTTGTTCAGACTAGCGGGAGCTACAATGAGCAGTTCTTC

size: -
J: TRBJ1-3
length: 13
V: TRBV15
D: -
CDR3: CATSPTNGNTIYF
DNA: TGTGCCACCAGCCCTACGAACGGAAACACCATATATTTT

size: -
J: TRBJ1-2
length: 14
V: TRBV3-1/TRBV3-2
D: -
CDR3: CASSQADRSGGYTF
DNA: TGTGCCAGCAGCCAAGCTGACAGGAGTGGGGGCTACACCTTC

size: -
J: TRBJ2-1
length: 15
V: TRBV11-3
D: TRBD2
CDR3: CASSYRAGVPNEQFF
DNA: TGTGCCAGCAGCTACCGGGCGGGAGTCCCCAATGAGCAGTTCTTC

size: -
J: TRBJ2-1
length: 15
V: TRBV6-6
D: TRBD2
CDR3: CASSRTSRAYNEQFF
DNA: TGTGCCAGCAGCCGGACTAGCCGGGCCTACAATGAGCAGTTCTTC

size: -
J: TRBJ2-1
length: 12
V: TRBV4-1
D: -
CDR3: CASSQTSLEQFF
DNA: TGCGCCAGCAGCCAAACTAGTCTTGAGCAGTTCTTC

size: -
J: TRBJ2-7
length: 11
V: TRBV20-1
D: -
CDR3: CSAQTGYEQYF
DNA: TGCAGTGCTCAGACAGGTTACGAGCAGTACTTC

size: -
J: TRBJ2-7
length: 15
V: TRBV20-1
D: TRBD1
CDR3: CSASRDRVPSYEQYF
DNA: TGCAGTGCTAGTAGGGACAGGGTGCCCTCCTACGAGCAGTACTTC